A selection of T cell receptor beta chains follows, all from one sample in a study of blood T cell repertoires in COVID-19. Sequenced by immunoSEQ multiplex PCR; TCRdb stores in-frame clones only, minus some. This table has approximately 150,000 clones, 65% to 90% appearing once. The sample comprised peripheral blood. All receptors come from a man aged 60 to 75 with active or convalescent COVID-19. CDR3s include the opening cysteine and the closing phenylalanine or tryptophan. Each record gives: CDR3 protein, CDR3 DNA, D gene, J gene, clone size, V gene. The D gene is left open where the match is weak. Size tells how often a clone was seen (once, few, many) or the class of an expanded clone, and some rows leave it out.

CDR3: CASSFAYPAGANVLTF
DNA: TGTGCCAGCAGCTTTGCGTACCCCGCCGGGGCCAACGTCCTGACTTTC
D: NA
J: TRBJ2-6
size: NA
V: TRBV5-6

CDR3: CASRYPATNEKLFF
DNA: TGTGCCAGCAGGTACCCGGCAACTAATGAAAAACTGTTTTTT
D: NA
J: TRBJ1-4
size: few
V: TRBV2

CDR3: CASSLNGQGNQPQHF
DNA: TGTGCCAGCAGCTTGAATGGACAGGGGAATCAGCCCCAGCATTTT
D: TRBD1
J: TRBJ1-5
size: NA
V: TRBV5-5

CDR3: CASSQPGRNTEAFF
DNA: TGCGCCAGCAGCCAACCGGGGAGGAACACTGAAGCTTTCTTT
D: NA
J: TRBJ1-1
size: few
V: TRBV4-1

CDR3: CASRRGQGISYNEQFF
DNA: TGTGCCAGCAGAAGAGGACAGGGGATCTCCTACAATGAGCAGTTCTTC
D: TRBD1
J: TRBJ2-1
size: NA
V: TRBV27

CDR3: CASSQPNYPTGELFF
DNA: TGTGCCAGCAGCCAACCCAACTATCCCACCGGGGAGCTGTTTTTT
D: NA
J: TRBJ2-2
size: NA
V: TRBV3-1/TRBV3-2

CDR3: CASRNTHRAQPQHF
DNA: TGCGCCAGCAGGAACACCCACAGGGCTCAGCCCCAGCATTTT
D: NA
J: TRBJ1-5
size: NA
V: TRBV10-1

CDR3: CASSISGGPGYGYTF
DNA: TGTGCCAGCAGCATCTCAGGGGGTCCGGGGTATGGCTACACCTTC
D: TRBD1
J: TRBJ1-2
size: NA
V: TRBV7-2

CDR3: CAKDSTGANVLTF
DNA: TGTGCAAAGGACAGTACCGGGGCCAACGTCCTGACTTTC
D: NA
J: TRBJ2-6
size: NA
V: TRBV30

CDR3: CASSRGRVENSYEQYF
DNA: TGTGCCAGCTCACGTGGCAGGGTGGAGAACTCCTACGAGCAGTACTTC
D: NA
J: TRBJ2-7
size: NA
V: TRBV18

CDR3: CATARGGTGGEKLFF
DNA: TGTGCCACAGCTCGAGGGGGGACAGGGGGTGAAAAACTGTTTTTT
D: TRBD1
J: TRBJ1-4
size: NA
V: TRBV28

CDR3: CASSSNPSLANEQFF
DNA: TGTGCCAGCAGCTCCAACCCCTCACTAGCGAATGAGCAGTTCTTC
D: TRBD2
J: TRBJ2-1
size: NA
V: TRBV7-6

CDR3: CASSQTSKETQYF
DNA: TGTGCCAGCAGCCAAACTTCAAAAGAGACCCAGTACTTC
D: NA
J: TRBJ2-5
size: NA
V: TRBV3-1/TRBV3-2

CDR3: CASSHDRDRGQGNTIYF
DNA: TGTGCCAGCAGCCACGACCGGGACAGGGGGCAAGGAAACACCATATATTTT
D: TRBD1
J: TRBJ1-3
size: once
V: TRBV7-8

CDR3: CASSLKNLQGTGANVLTF
DNA: TGTGCCAGCAGCTTAAAAAACTTACAGGGAACTGGGGCCAACGTCCTGACTTTC
D: NA
J: TRBJ2-6
size: NA
V: TRBV7-9

CDR3: CASSHGQGRRDQPQHF
DNA: TGCGCCAGCAGCCACGGACAGGGGAGGAGGGATCAGCCCCAGCATTTT
D: TRBD1
J: TRBJ1-5
size: NA
V: TRBV4-1

CDR3: CASSSGQGAWSGNTIYF
DNA: TGTGCCAGCAGCTCGGGACAGGGGGCTTGGTCTGGAAACACCATATATTTT
D: TRBD1
J: TRBJ1-3
size: once
V: TRBV7-6

CDR3: CASSLYTDTQYF
DNA: TGTGCCAGCAGCCTGTACACAGATACGCAGTATTTT
D: NA
J: TRBJ2-3
size: NA
V: TRBV11-2

CDR3: CASSRILGSSGANVLTF
DNA: TGCGCCAGCAGCCGCATCCTCGGGAGCTCTGGGGCCAACGTCCTGACTTTC
D: NA
J: TRBJ2-6
size: once
V: TRBV4-3

CDR3: CAISDRSYEQYF
DNA: TGTGCCATTTCGGACAGGTCCTACGAGCAGTACTTC
D: TRBD1
J: TRBJ2-7
size: NA
V: TRBV28

CDR3: CASSGQGILAGELFF
DNA: TGTGCCAGTAGTGGGCAGGGGATTTTGGCCGGGGAGCTGTTTTTT
D: NA
J: TRBJ2-2
size: NA
V: TRBV19

CDR3: CASRILAGSYPVRDTQYF
DNA: TGTGCCAGCAGAATACTAGCGGGATCGTATCCCGTGCGAGATACGCAGTATTTT
D: TRBD2
J: TRBJ2-3
size: NA
V: TRBV13

CDR3: CASSLRTEAFF
DNA: TGTGCCAGCAGCTTACGGACTGAAGCTTTCTTT
D: NA
J: TRBJ1-1
size: once
V: TRBV7-2

CDR3: CASSPGRGLQETQYF
DNA: TGTGCCAGCTCACCGGGGAGAGGGCTCCAAGAGACCCAGTACTTC
D: NA
J: TRBJ2-5
size: NA
V: TRBV18

CDR3: CASSLGTSGFQETQYF
DNA: TGTGCCAGCAGCTTAGGGACTAGCGGGTTCCAAGAGACCCAGTACTTC
D: TRBD2
J: TRBJ2-5
size: NA
V: TRBV11-3

CDR3: CASSVEVGQGPLNEQFF
DNA: TGTGCCAGCAGCGTAGAAGTGGGACAGGGCCCCCTAAATGAGCAGTTCTTC
D: TRBD1
J: TRBJ2-1
size: NA
V: TRBV9

CDR3: CSVCFGQNSPLHF
DNA: TGCAGCGTTTGTTTCGGACAGAATTCACCCCTCCACTTT
D: NA
J: TRBJ1-6
size: NA
V: TRBV29-1

CDR3: CASSAPGLSTGELFF
DNA: TGCGCCAGCAGTGCCCCAGGGTTAAGCACCGGGGAGCTGTTTTTT
D: NA
J: TRBJ2-2
size: NA
V: TRBV10-2

CDR3: CASSSGQSSGNTIYF
DNA: TGCGCCAGCAGCTCGGGACAGAGCTCTGGAAACACCATATATTTT
D: TRBD1
J: TRBJ1-3
size: NA
V: TRBV5-1

CDR3: CASNRERGDWTEAFF
DNA: TGTGCCAGCAACCGGGAGAGGGGCGATTGGACTGAAGCTTTCTTT
D: NA
J: TRBJ1-1
size: once
V: TRBV5-4

CDR3: CASSQTSGGAGSYEQYF
DNA: TGCGCCAGCAGCCAGACTAGCGGGGGGGCCGGATCCTACGAGCAGTACTTC
D: TRBD2
J: TRBJ2-7
size: NA
V: TRBV4-1

CDR3: CASSLEGTSGGAYNEQFF
DNA: TGTGCCAGCAGCTTAGAGGGGACTAGCGGGGGGGCATACAATGAGCAGTTCTTC
D: TRBD2
J: TRBJ2-1
size: NA
V: TRBV11-3

CDR3: CAWGSQGNSPLHF
DNA: TGTGCCTGGGGAAGTCAGGGGAATTCACCCCTCCACTTT
D: NA
J: TRBJ1-6
size: NA
V: TRBV30

CDR3: CASSSDRGPTDTQYF
DNA: TGCGCCAGCAGCAGCGACAGGGGGCCCACAGATACGCAGTATTTT
D: TRBD1
J: TRBJ2-3
size: NA
V: TRBV5-1

CDR3: CASRPDTDTQYF
DNA: TGTGCCAGCAGGCCAGACACAGATACGCAGTATTTT
D: NA
J: TRBJ2-3
size: NA
V: TRBV2

CDR3: CASRTGSNEQFF
DNA: TGTGCCAGCAGGACAGGGAGTAATGAGCAGTTCTTC
D: TRBD1
J: TRBJ2-1
size: NA
V: TRBV6-5

CDR3: CASSLAGGGSGNTIYF
DNA: TGCGCCAGCAGCTTGGCCGGCGGAGGCTCTGGAAACACCATATATTTT
D: NA
J: TRBJ1-3
size: NA
V: TRBV5-1

CDR3: CASSSQGVNTEAFF
DNA: TGCGCCAGCAGTTCACAGGGCGTCAACACTGAAGCTTTCTTT
D: NA
J: TRBJ1-1
size: NA
V: TRBV10-1

CDR3: CASSLLGLAFEQYF
DNA: TGTGCCAGCAGTTTACTGGGACTAGCGTTCGAGCAGTACTTC
D: TRBD2
J: TRBJ2-7
size: NA
V: TRBV6-2/TRBV6-3

CDR3: CASSLQGSNEKLFF
DNA: TGCGCCAGCAGCCTACAGGGGTCTAATGAAAAACTGTTTTTT
D: TRBD1
J: TRBJ1-4
size: NA
V: TRBV5-1

CDR3: CASSLAPGLAGAPQFF
DNA: TGTGCCAGCAGTTTGGCCCCCGGACTAGCGGGAGCCCCGCAGTTCTTC
D: TRBD2
J: TRBJ2-1
size: NA
V: TRBV28

CDR3: CASSPPTGELFF
DNA: TGTGCCAGCAGTCCCCCTACCGGGGAGCTGTTTTTT
D: NA
J: TRBJ2-2
size: NA
V: TRBV12-3/TRBV12-4

CDR3: CASSRQPNTNTEAFF
DNA: TGTGCCAGCAGTCGACAACCGAACACCAACACTGAAGCTTTCTTT
D: NA
J: TRBJ1-1
size: NA
V: TRBV27

CDR3: CAWSVILFGDTQYF
DNA: TGTGCCTGGAGTGTAATTTTGTTCGGAGATACGCAGTATTTT
D: NA
J: TRBJ2-3
size: NA
V: TRBV30

CDR3: CASRGGVAEKLFF
DNA: TGTGCCAGCAGGGGGGGGGTTGCGGAAAAACTGTTTTTT
D: NA
J: TRBJ1-4
size: NA
V: TRBV28

CDR3: CASSSSISGSLNNEQFF
DNA: TGTGCCAGCAGCTCCTCGATCAGCGGGAGTTTGAACAATGAGCAGTTCTTC
D: TRBD2
J: TRBJ2-1
size: NA
V: TRBV5-8

CDR3: CASSYGDRVGGYTF
DNA: TGTGCCAGCAGTTACGGGGACAGGGTGGGTGGCTACACCTTC
D: TRBD1
J: TRBJ1-2
size: NA
V: TRBV6-5

CDR3: CASSGDRGRLTEAFF
DNA: TGTGCCAGCAGCGGGGACAGGGGGCGGCTCACTGAAGCTTTCTTT
D: TRBD1
J: TRBJ1-1
size: NA
V: TRBV11-2

CDR3: CASSLHRTNYGYTF
DNA: TGTGCCAGCAGCTTACACAGAACTAACTATGGCTACACCTTC
D: NA
J: TRBJ1-2
size: NA
V: TRBV7-8

CDR3: CASSFSYNEQFF
DNA: TGTGCCAGCAGCTTTAGTTACAATGAGCAGTTCTTC
D: NA
J: TRBJ2-1
size: NA
V: TRBV5-6

CDR3: CASSHRGINSPLHF
DNA: TGTGCCAGCAGCCACCGGGGAATTAATTCACCCCTCCACTTT
D: NA
J: TRBJ1-6
size: NA
V: TRBV7-8

CDR3: CASSLARVQETQYF
DNA: TGTGCCAGCAGCTTAGCCAGGGTCCAAGAGACCCAGTACTTC
D: NA
J: TRBJ2-5
size: once
V: TRBV7-2

CDR3: CASSVGPPGYNEQFF
DNA: TGTGCCAGCAGCGTCGGACCCCCGGGGTACAATGAGCAGTTCTTC
D: NA
J: TRBJ2-1
size: NA
V: TRBV9

CDR3: CAISYGLAGGIYNEQFF
DNA: TGTGCCATCAGTTACGGACTAGCGGGAGGAATATACAATGAGCAGTTCTTC
D: TRBD2
J: TRBJ2-1
size: NA
V: TRBV10-3

CDR3: CASSYVGQTYNSPLHF
DNA: TGTGCCAGCAGTTACGTGGGACAGACCTATAATTCACCCCTCCACTTT
D: TRBD1
J: TRBJ1-6
size: NA
V: TRBV6-5